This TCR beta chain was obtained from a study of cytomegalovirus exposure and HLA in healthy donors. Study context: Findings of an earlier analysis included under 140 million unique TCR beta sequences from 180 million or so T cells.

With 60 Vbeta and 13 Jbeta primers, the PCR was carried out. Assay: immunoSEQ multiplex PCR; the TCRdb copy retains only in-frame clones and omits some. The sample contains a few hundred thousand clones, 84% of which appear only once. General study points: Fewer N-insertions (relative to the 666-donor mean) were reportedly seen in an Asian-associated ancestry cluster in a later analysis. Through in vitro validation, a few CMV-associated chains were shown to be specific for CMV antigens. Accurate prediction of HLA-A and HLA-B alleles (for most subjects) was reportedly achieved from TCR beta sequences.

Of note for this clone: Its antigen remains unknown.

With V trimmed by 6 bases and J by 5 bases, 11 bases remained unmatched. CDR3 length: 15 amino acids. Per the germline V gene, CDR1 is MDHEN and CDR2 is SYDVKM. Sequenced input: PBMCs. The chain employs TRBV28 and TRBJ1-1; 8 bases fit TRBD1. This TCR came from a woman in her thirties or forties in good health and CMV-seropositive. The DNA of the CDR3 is TGTGCCAGCAGCCCCCTAAGGACAGGGCGGACTGAAGCTTTCTTT. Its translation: CASSPLRTGRTEAFF. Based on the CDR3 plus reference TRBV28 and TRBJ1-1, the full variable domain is DVKVTQSSRYLVKRTGEKVFLECVQDMDHENMFWYRQDPGLGLRLIYFSYDVKMKEKGDIPEGYSVSREKKERFSLILESASTNQTSMYLCASSPLRTGRTEAFFGQGTRLTVV.